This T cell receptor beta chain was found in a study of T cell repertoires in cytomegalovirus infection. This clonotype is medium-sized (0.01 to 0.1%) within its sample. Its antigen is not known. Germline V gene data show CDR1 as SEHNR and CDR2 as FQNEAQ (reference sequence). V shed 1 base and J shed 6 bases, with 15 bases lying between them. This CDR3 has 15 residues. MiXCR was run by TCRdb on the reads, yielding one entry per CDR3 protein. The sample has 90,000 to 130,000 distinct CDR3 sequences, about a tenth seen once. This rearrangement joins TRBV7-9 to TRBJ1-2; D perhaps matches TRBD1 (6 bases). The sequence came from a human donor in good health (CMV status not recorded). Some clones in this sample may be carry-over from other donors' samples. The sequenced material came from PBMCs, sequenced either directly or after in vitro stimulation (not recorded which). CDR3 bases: TGTGCCAGCAGCTTAGGTTTTAACAGGGTGGATGGCTACACCTTC. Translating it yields CASSLGFNRVDGYTF.